This TCR beta chain emerged from a study of low-dose radiotherapy and immunotherapy resistance in tumors (dated by TCRdb to 2021 to 2024). As for the study more broadly: In Cohort 1, each fraction delivered 0.5 Gy every 2 weeks, and the prescribed total PTV dose was 6.5 Gy. Aspirin 300 mg was taken orally once daily by patients for four cycles, starting on cycle 1 day 1. Nivolumab was administered intravenously as a 240 mg flat dose every two weeks, and ipilimumab was administered intravenously at 1 mg/kg every six weeks. Randomization of trial participants into treatment groups was not performed. Cyclophosphamide 200 mg/m2 was administered intravenously every two weeks, one day before each radiation and immunotherapy administration. In Cohort 2, 1 Gy per fraction was delivered every two weeks, for a total of 13 Gy over 26 weeks. Eight patients were included in the translational analysis, namely three from the first dose cohort plus the first five from the second dose cohort.

The intended sense of this specimen's time point label: before trial treatment. The donors came from RACIN, which was a single-arm phase I dose-escalation trial that paired nivolumab and ipilimumab with aspirin, low-dose cyclophosphamide and low-dose radiotherapy. Eligible patients had advanced, TIL-negative solid tumors. Trimming costs V 4 bases and J 10 bases, and their ends lie 10 bases apart. The CDR3 has 11 amino acids, counting the end cysteine and phenylalanine. The read is trimmed to its CDR3 DNA, 33 bases read in frame from base 1. The germline V gene provides CDR1 MDHEN and CDR2 SYDVKM. This clonotype is regarded as medium-sized (0.01 to 0.1%). Its antigen is currently not known. It has no much larger one-base neighbor in the sample; base qualities were not kept. The listed sequencing device is Illumina HiSeq 2500. First-strand cDNA was synthesized with Superscript III and a set of TRAV- and TRBV-specific primers, covering both TCRalpha and TCRbeta chains. TCRs were amplified with Phusion for approximately 19 PCR cycles using a constant-region primer together with the adapter attached to the V primers. The MessageAmp II aRNA Amplification Kit was used to amplify the isolated mRNA, with in vitro transcription run for approximately 15 hours at 37 degrees C. The Dynabeads mRNA DIRECT Purification Kit was used to isolate the mRNA for TCR sequencing. Indexed Illumina adapters were added in a second Phusion PCR of 25 to 30 cycles, after which AMPure XP beads were used to purify the products. The authors' analysis ran thus. Using custom Perl scripts, TCR sequences encoding the same protein were pooled, out-of-frame sequences were removed, and the abundance of each clonotype was computed. Any TCR sequence supported by only a single read was excluded from analysis. Shannon entropy, Gini index, clonality, richness, and the frequency of TCRs shared between repertoires were included as repertoire metrics. TCRdb applied fastp at Q25 and MiXCR to the public reads, then kept only in-frame beta chains. Each entry is one CDR3 protein sequence, shown with its most common DNA and genes. TCRdb, not the authors, supplied the V and J calls. The table for this sample lists 35,000 to 45,000 distinct CDR3 sequences; 30% to 35% of them were counted only once. The leading ten clones occupy around 3.9% of the sample.

Sequencing used PBMCs, obtained before treatment. This sequence was found in a male donor with gallbladder cancer. The rearrangement joined TRBV28 to TRBJ1-2, with the D gene not confidently named. The DNA sequence follows: TGTGCCAGCAGTTCCGAGCTGCTCTACACCTTC. The translation is CASSSELLYTF.